The following is a T cell receptor beta chain sequence with its context. The antigen is not known. The V gene lost 7 bases and the J gene lost 8 bases, with 21 bases spanning the gap. The CDR3 covers 15 residues. The germline V gene encodes CDR1 MDHEN and CDR2 SYDVKM. The PCR ran on 60 Vbeta and 13 Jbeta primers. Repertoires were generated with immunoSEQ multiplex PCR, while TCRdb's copy carries only in-frame clones and drops some. The sample has approximately 160,000 clones, about 70% seen once. This sample is drawn from a study of cytomegalovirus exposure and HLA in healthy donors. About the study: Of all 400 or so donors who were genotyped, roughly 81% belonged to the Caucasian-associated ancestry cluster.

Overall study results and limits: On later analysis, the bulk of CMV-associated TCR beta chains appeared to be HLA-restricted. In vitro experiments confirmed that a few CMV-associated chains were specific for CMV antigens. As was reported, the classifier diagnosed cytomegalovirus status with high specificity and sensitivity.

This receptor was identified in a woman aged 18 to 35 in good health and CMV-seropositive. The sequenced sample consisted of PBMCs. The gene calls are TRBV28 and TRBJ2-1, with D possibly TRBD2 on 7 matching bases. The CDR3: CASKGGASLYDEQFF. CDR3 nucleotide sequence: TGTGCCAGCAAAGGGGGGGCTAGTCTATACGATGAGCAGTTCTTC.